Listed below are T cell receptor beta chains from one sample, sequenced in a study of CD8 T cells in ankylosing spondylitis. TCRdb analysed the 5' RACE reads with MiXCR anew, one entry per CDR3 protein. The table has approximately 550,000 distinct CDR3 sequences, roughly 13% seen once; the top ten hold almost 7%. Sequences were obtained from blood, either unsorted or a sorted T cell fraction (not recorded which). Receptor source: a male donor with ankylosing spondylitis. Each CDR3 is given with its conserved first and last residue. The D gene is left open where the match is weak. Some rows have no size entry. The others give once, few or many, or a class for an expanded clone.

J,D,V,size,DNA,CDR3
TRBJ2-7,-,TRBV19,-,TGTGCCAGTAGTCTCCACCGGGATTCCTACGAGCAGTACTTC,CASSLHRDSYEQYF
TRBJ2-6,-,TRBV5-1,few,TGCGCCAGCAGCCACAGGGCTGGGGCCAACGTCCTGACTTTC,CASSHRAGANVLTF
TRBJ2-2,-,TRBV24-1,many,TGTGCCACCAGTGATTTTGCCTTCGGGGAGCTGTTTTTT,CATSDFAFGELFF
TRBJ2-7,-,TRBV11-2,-,TGTGCCAGCACCCTAAACAGGGTCTACGAGCAGTACTTC,CASTLNRVYEQYF
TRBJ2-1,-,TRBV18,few,TGTGCCAGCTCACCATTGTCAGGGATCTACAATGAGCAGTTCTTC,CASSPLSGIYNEQFF
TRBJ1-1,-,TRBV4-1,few,TGCGCCAGCAGCCAAGATGGGCGCGCCGAGACAGAAGCTTTCTTT,CASSQDGRAETEAFF
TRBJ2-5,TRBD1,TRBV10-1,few,TGCGCCAGCAGTGAGGGCAGGGGGCGAGAGACCCAGTACTTC,CASSEGRGRETQYF
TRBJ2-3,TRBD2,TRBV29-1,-,TGCAGCTTGGGACTAGCGGGAGATACGCAGTATTTT,CSLGLAGDTQYF
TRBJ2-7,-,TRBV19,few,TGTGCCAGTAGTATAGCTGGTAGCCGAACCTACGAGCAGTACTTC,CASSIAGSRTYEQYF
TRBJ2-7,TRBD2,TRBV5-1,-,TGCGCCAGCAGCTTAGGACTAGCGGGAGGGCCGGAAGAGCAGTACTTC,CASSLGLAGGPEEQYF
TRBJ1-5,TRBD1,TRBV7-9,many,TGTGCCAGCAGCGCGTCCGACAGGGGGAATCAGCCCCAGCATTTT,CASSASDRGNQPQHF
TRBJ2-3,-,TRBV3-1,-,TGTGCCAGCAGCCAAGATCGGTTAGCCACAGATACGCAGTATTTT,CASSQDRLATDTQYF
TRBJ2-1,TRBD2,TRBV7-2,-,TGTGCCAGCAGCTCGGGACTAGCGGGAGGGCGTCACAATGAGCAGTTCTTC,CASSSGLAGGRHNEQFF
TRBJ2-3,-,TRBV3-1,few,TGTGCCAGCAGCCAAGACAGGCTAGTCGCAGATACGCAGTATTTT,CASSQDRLVADTQYF
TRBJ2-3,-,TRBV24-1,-,TGTGCCACCAGTGATTCTCCAACAGGCACAGATACGCAGTATTTT,CATSDSPTGTDTQYF
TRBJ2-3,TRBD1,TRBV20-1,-,TGCAGTGCTAGAGACAGGGGGCGAGGAACAGATACGCAGTATTTT,CSARDRGRGTDTQYF
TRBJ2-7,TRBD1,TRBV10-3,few,TGTGCCACCCGACAGGGGGCAAGCTCCTACGAGCAGTACTTC,CATRQGASSYEQYF
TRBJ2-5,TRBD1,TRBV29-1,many,TGCAGCGTTGAACGGGACAGGGGAGAGACCCAGTACTTC,CSVERDRGETQYF
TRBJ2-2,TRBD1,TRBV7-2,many,TGTGCCAGCAGCTTAGAGAGGACAGGGAAGACCGGGGAGCTGTTTTTT,CASSLERTGKTGELFF
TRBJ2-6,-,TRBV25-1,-,TGTGCCAGCAGTGCCCCCGAGGGATCTGGGGCCAACGTCCTGACTTTC,CASSAPEGSGANVLTF
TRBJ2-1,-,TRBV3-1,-,TGTGCCTGCAGCCAAGATCTGGCGGGAAACTCCTACAATGAGCAGTTCTTC,CACSQDLAGNSYNEQFF
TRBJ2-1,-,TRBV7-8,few,TGTGCCAGCAGCTTAGTTCCCGGGGCAGTTAGCTCCTACAATGAGCAGTTCTTC,CASSLVPGAVSSYNEQFF
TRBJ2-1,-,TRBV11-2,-,TGTGCCAGCAGCTTGGAATCTTACTACAATGAGCAGTTCTTC,CASSLESYYNEQFF
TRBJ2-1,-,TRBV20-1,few,TGCAGTGCGGCGGGAATCTCCTACAATGAGCAGTTCTTC,CSAAGISYNEQFF
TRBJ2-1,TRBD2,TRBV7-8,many,TGTGCCAGCAGCTTCCGTTGGTTAGCGGGATACAATGAGCAGTTCTTC,CASSFRWLAGYNEQFF
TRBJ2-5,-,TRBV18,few,TGTGCCAGCTCACAAACAGGGGAGACCCAGTACTTC,CASSQTGETQYF
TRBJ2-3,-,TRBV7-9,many,TGTGCCAAGGAACCGGCTGATACGCAGTATTTT,CAKEPADTQYF
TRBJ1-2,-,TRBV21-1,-,TGTGCCAGACAGGTTTTTGGGGACTATGGCTACACCTTC,CARQVFGDYGYTF
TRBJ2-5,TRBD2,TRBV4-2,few,TGTGCCAGCAGCCAAGATCTAGCGGTAACCCAAGAGACCCAGTACTTC,CASSQDLAVTQETQYF
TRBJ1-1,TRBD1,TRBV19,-,TGTGCCACCAATACGGACAGGGGGCATACTGAAGCTTTCTTT,CATNTDRGHTEAFF
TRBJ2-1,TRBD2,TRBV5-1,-,TGCGCCAGCAGCCTTCGGACTAGTTTCGATGAGCAGTTCTTC,CASSLRTSFDEQFF
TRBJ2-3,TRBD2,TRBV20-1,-,TGCAGTGCTAGACGACTAGCGGGAGGGCCTGATACGCAGTATTTT,CSARRLAGGPDTQYF
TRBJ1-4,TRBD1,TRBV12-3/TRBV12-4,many,TGTGCCAGCAGTTTCCGGACAGGCCTAAATGAAAAACTGTTTTTT,CASSFRTGLNEKLFF